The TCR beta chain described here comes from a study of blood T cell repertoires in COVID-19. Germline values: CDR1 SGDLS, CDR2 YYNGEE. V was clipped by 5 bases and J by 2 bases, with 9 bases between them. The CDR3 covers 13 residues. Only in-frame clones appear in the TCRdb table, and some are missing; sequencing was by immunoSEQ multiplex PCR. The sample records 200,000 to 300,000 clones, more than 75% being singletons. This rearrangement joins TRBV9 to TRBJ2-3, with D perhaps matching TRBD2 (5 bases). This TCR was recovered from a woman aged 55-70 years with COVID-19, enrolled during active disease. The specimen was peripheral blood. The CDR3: CASSLAHTDTQYF. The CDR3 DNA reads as TGTGCCAGCAGTCTAGCCCACACAGATACGCAGTATTTT.